This TCR beta chain stems from a study of CD8 T cells in Susac syndrome. With random hexamers, about 0.5 to 1 ug RNA was reverse transcribed. An immunoSEQ multiplex PCR amplified TCR beta CDR3 over 54 Vbeta and 13 Jbeta. A single record per CDR3 protein comes from TCRdb applying MiXCR to the immunoSEQ multiplex PCR reads. Here the sample spans 100,000 to 110,000 distinct CDR3 sequences, 95% being singletons. V was pared by 8 bases and J by 1 base, with 14 bases between. The CDR3 is made up of 14 amino acids. The V gene's germline CDR1 is KGHSH and CDR2 LQKENI. This sequence originates from a human donor with Susac syndrome. Specimen: CD8+ T cells from PBMCs. This chain uses TRBV18 with TRBJ1-1, with a possible D match to TRBD1 (5 bases). The CDR3 here is CASEPLGGNTEAFF. The CDR3, as DNA: TGTGCCAGCGAACCCTTGGGGGGGAACACTGAAGCTTTCTTT.